What follows is one T cell receptor beta chain and its context. TCRdb re-derived calls from the 5' RACE reads in MiXCR, one entry per CDR3 protein. The table shows more than 25,000 distinct CDR3 sequences, with under 9.5% occurring only once. The CDR3 consists of 15 residues. V shed 4 bases, J shed 4 bases, and the junction held 6 bases outside the gene matches. The germline gives CDR1 KGHSH, CDR2 LQKENI. The data are from a study of chronic HIV infection and antiretroviral therapy. The sequencing input was peripheral blood. The chain is built from TRBV18 and TRBJ1-4; TRBD1 matches 7 bases. This TCR was sampled from an adult who had HIV and had not received antiretroviral therapy, or was an uninfected healthy control (not recorded which). The CDR3 loop reads CASSRKGADNEKLFF. CDR3 bases: TGTGCCAGCTCACGGAAGGGGGCGGATAATGAAAAACTGTTTTTT.